This TCR beta chain was captured by sequencing in a study of technical replicates of blood from a handful of donors. Produced via immunoSEQ multiplex PCR; TCRdb's table is partial and in-frame only. The repertoire consists of under 100,000 clones, with around 85% occurring once and the leading ten covering under 5.5%. CDR3 length: 17 amino acids. The germline gives CDR1 LNHDA, CDR2 SQIVND (reference sequence). V shed 5 bases, J shed 3 bases, and the junction held 11 bases outside the gene matches. This TCR derives from a human donor in good health. Some clones in this sample may be carry-over from other donors' samples. The chain uses TRBV19 and TRBJ2-3, with 10 positions matching TRBD1. The sample consisted of PBMCs. The CDR3 bases are TGTGCCAGTAGTCAGGGGACAGGGGTTTGGAGGACAGATACGCAGTATTTT. The encoded protein is CASSQGTGVWRTDTQYF. Combining the CDR3 with reference TRBV19 and TRBJ2-3 gives the whole variable domain DGGITQSPKYLFRKEGQNVTLSCEQNLNHDAMYWYRQDPGQGLRLIYYSQIVNDFQKGDIAEGYSVSREKKESFPLTVTSAQKNPTAFYLCASSQGTGVWRTDTQYFGPGTRLTVL.